This TCR beta chain emerged from a study of blood T cell repertoires in COVID-19. Profiled with immunoSEQ multiplex PCR; TCRdb holds only in-frame clones, not every one. The sample has about 220,000 clones; 82% are singletons. The germline V gene has CDR1 KGHSH and CDR2 LQKENI. Trimming left V 2 bases short and J 4 bases short, with 9 bases between. There are 13 residues in the CDR3. The V call is TRBV18, the J call TRBJ2-7, with D uncertain. Material: PBMCs or T cells enriched from blood (not recorded which). The receptor's source is a woman aged 60-70 years who had recovered from COVID-19. The CDR3 spells CASSPNSQYEQYF. CDR3 DNA: TGTGCCAGCTCACCAAACAGTCAATACGAGCAGTACTTC.